The source of this T cell receptor beta chain is a study of neurological immune-mediated disorders. This clonotype was counted many times. Each sorted-subset library came from 1 million CD4+ or CD8+ T cells. 5'RACE with 10-nucleotide random UMIs produced the cDNA. Over 170 million TCR-beta sequences from 15-18 subjects came out of each sequencing run. TCRdb re-called the 5' RACE reads with MiXCR, one entry per CDR3 protein. Here the sample spans approximately 30,000 distinct CDR3 sequences, under 30% being singletons. V lost 1 base to trimming and J lost 2 bases, with 8 bases between them. The CDR3 extends over 13 amino acids. Germline CDR1 is DFQATT and CDR2 is SNEGSKA (reference sequence).

The chain links TRBV20-1 to TRBJ2-5, with D perhaps TRBD1 or TRBD2 (5 bases each). The clonotype was recovered from a man in his forties or fifties with HTLV-1-associated myelopathy (HAM/TSP). The sample consisted of CD4+ T cells from blood. CDR3 DNA sequence: TGCAGTGCTAGAGCGGGGCCACAAGAGACCCAGTACTTC. Translation gives CSARAGPQETQYF.